A few counts support the clone carrying this TCR beta chain. The antigen is undetermined. Previously published methods and listed TCR primers were used for the bulk TCR libraries. MiXCR was run by TCRdb on the PCR reads, yielding one entry per CDR3 protein. The sample has about 500,000 distinct CDR3 sequences; around 25% are singletons. The CDR3 covers 15 residues. Germline assignment: CDR1 SGHDN and CDR2 FVKESK. Between the trimmed V and J ends, which lost 4 bases and 4 bases, there was a span of 13 bases. This entry is derived from a study of molecular identifiers for immune sequencing clone quantification. Overall study results and limits: More than 97% of effector molecules, versus under 1% of naive-cell molecules, belonged to clones above 20 RNA copies.

Naive CD8 T cells were sorted, and the gate applied was CD8+CD4-CCR7+CD45RA+. The source of this sequence is a human donor in good health. Some libraries in this study had Jurkat cell RNA spiked in. The J gene is TRBJ2-2, the V gene TRBV14; D is possibly TRBD2 (6 bases). Sequencing input: naive CD8+ T cells from blood, with Jurkat cell RNA spiked in. This sample's subset: FACS-sorted CD8+CD4-CCR7+CD45RA+ naive T cells. CDR3 in DNA: TGTGCCAGCAGCCCAACGAGGGAGGCCACCGGGGAGCTGTTTTTT. Translated: CASSPTREATGELFF. Using reference TRBV14 and TRBJ2-2 for the parts outside the CDR3, the full variable domain is EAGVTQFPSHSVIEKGQTVTLRCDPISGHDNLYWYRRVMGKEIKFLLHFVKESKQDESGMPNNRFLAERTGGTYSTLKVQPAELEDSGVYFCASSPTREATGELFFGEGSRLTVL.